This T cell receptor beta chain was observed in a study of T cell repertoires in cytomegalovirus infection. Study-level background: Indications of both CMV infection and matching HLA type were provided by public TCR beta signatures. The study, taken as a whole, reports: CMV-specific HLA-C-restricted TCR beta clonotypes dominated the ex vivo response.

This clonotype was recorded many times. The antigen is undetermined. MiXCR, run by TCRdb on the reads, gives a single entry per CDR3 protein. The data show 740,000 or so distinct CDR3 sequences, 35% to 45% seen once. Sequencing input: PBMCs. The TCR comes from a human donor in good health (CMV status not recorded). Some clones in this sample may be carry-over from other donors' samples.

Here the CDR3 DNA reads TGTGCCAGCAGTTTAAGGGTAGTCCTAGGGGGTGATACGCAGTATTTT. Protein product: CASSLRVVLGGDTQYF. The chain recombines TRBV28 with TRBJ2-3; D perhaps matches TRBD1 (6 bases). The CDR3 runs 16 residues. Per the germline V gene, CDR1 is MDHEN and CDR2 is SYDVKM. With 2 bases removed from V and 6 bases from J, the gap between germline ends came to 18 bases.